This entry lists 6 T cell receptor beta chains sequenced from one sample in a study of blood T cell repertoires in COVID-19. The assay was immunoSEQ multiplex PCR, and TCRdb's table has in-frame clones only and misses some. Among under 350,000 clones listed, 86% were seen once. Material: PBMCs or T cells enriched from blood (not recorded which). All receptors derive from a woman in her thirties or forties with acute COVID-19.

The chain combines TRBV7-9 with TRBJ2-7; 8 nucleotides line up with TRBD2. This CDR3 spans 16 amino acids. The junction had 10 bases not matched to a gene; V was cut back by 2 bases and J by 4 bases. Germline loops: CDR1 SEHNR, CDR2 FQNEAQ (reference sequence). CDR3 in amino acids: CASSLLLVAGHYEQYF. CDR3 nucleotides: TGTGCCAGCAGCTTATTATTGGTAGCGGGACATTACGAGCAGTACTTC.

The chain employs TRBV6-5 and TRBJ2-7; 12 bases agree with TRBD2. Germline lookup yields CDR1 MNHEY and CDR2 SVGAGI. The CDR3 covers 15 residues. The trim removed 5 bases at V and 3 bases at J, leaving 5 bases unmatched. In nucleotides, the CDR3 is TGTGCCAGCAGTACACCTAGCGGGAGGGGCTACGAGCAGTACTTC. Its translation: CASSTPSGRGYEQYF.

This clone was detected only once. The chain recombines TRBV7-8 with TRBJ1-3; TRBD1 agrees at 8 bases. The CDR3 has 16 amino acids. V lost 1 base, J lost 3 bases, and 5 bases stayed unmatched. Germline V gene lookup returns CDR1 SGHVS and CDR2 FQNEAQ. In DNA form, the CDR3 reads TGTGCCAGCAGCTTAGTAGGGACAGGCCTTGGAAACACCATATATTTT. Residues: CASSLVGTGLGNTIYF.

The count of this clone is one. This chain connects TRBV5-5 to TRBJ1-1; the match to TRBD1 covers 8 bases. The V gene end was trimmed by 4 bases and the J gene end by 4 bases; junction bases not matched to a gene: 18. The length of the CDR3 is 18 residues. In germline, CDR1 is SGHKS, CDR2 YYEKEE (reference sequence). The CDR3 DNA sequence: TGTGCCAGCAGCGTTTCGGGCGGGACAGGACCTTTGGGCACTGAAGCTTTCTTT. Amino acid sequence: CASSVSGGTGPLGTEAFF.

The rearrangement links TRBV3-1 (or the pseudogene TRBV3-2) to TRBJ1-5; no clear D. V was cut by 0 bases and J by 7 bases, with 7 bases left in between. Germline CDR1 LGHDT, CDR2 YNNKEL (reference sequence). This CDR3 comprises 13 residues. For the CDR3, the DNA is TGTGCCAGCAGCCAAGATCGTTCCCAGCCCCAGCATTTT. It is translated as CASSQDRSQPQHF.

This rearrangement joins TRBV19 to TRBJ2-7, with 7 positions matching TRBD2. The ends lost 3 bases at V and 3 bases at J; junction bases unmatched: 5. CDR1 and CDR2 from the germline V gene are LNHDA and SQIVND (reference sequence). The CDR3 spans 14 residues. Here the CDR3 DNA reads TGTGCCAGTAGTATGCGGGGGAAGAACTACGAGCAGTACTTC. It encodes CASSMRGKNYEQYF.